The 31 T cell receptor beta chains below all came from one sample that was sequenced in a study of long-term antiretroviral therapy in people with HIV. Sequencing used immunoSEQ v3.0 at survey level. TCRdb's table, derived via immunoSEQ multiplex PCR, lists solely in-frame clones and lacks some. The sample records 35,000 to 45,000 clones, approximately 85% being singletons. This sample comprised unsorted PBMCs, obtained 2.2 years after starting antiretroviral therapy. The origin of the receptors is a man aged 18 to 29 with HIV.

V and J are TRBV6-5 and TRBJ1-1; D may be TRBD1 (6 bases). There are 15 residues in the CDR3. The V gene's germline CDR1 is MNHEY and CDR2 SVGAGI. Trimming shortened V by 0 bases and J by 5 bases, and 13 bases separated the two germline ends. The CDR3 protein is CASSYSSRGGTEAFF. For the CDR3, the DNA is TGTGCCAGCAGTTACTCGAGCAGGGGAGGGACTGAAGCTTTCTTT.

This chain joins TRBV19 and TRBJ1-5; D is ambiguous. The CDR3 sequence is 13 residues long. V dropped 2 bases and J dropped 3 bases, with 5 bases sitting between them. The germline CDR1 and CDR2 sequences are LNHDA and SQIVND (reference sequence). The CDR3 nucleotides read TGTGCCAGTAGTATAAGTTACAATCAGCCCCAGCATTTT. This codes for CASSISYNQPQHF. The complete variable domain, with remaining parts taken from reference TRBV19 and TRBJ1-5, reads DGGITQSPKYLFRKEGQNVTLSCEQNLNHDAMYWYRQDPGQGLRLIYYSQIVNDFQKGDIAEGYSVSREKKESFPLTVTSAQKNPTAFYLCASSISYNQPQHFGDGTRLSIL.

The chain recombines TRBV7-3 with TRBJ1-2; D not certain. The V end was cut by 5 bases, the J end by 6 bases, with 13 bases between. Germline CDR1 SGHTA, CDR2 FQGTGA. The CDR3 contains 13 residues. The CDR3 sequence is CASSPQGSDGYTF. For the CDR3, the DNA is TGTGCCAGCAGCCCCCAAGGTTCGGATGGCTACACCTTC.

The rearrangement joins TRBV19 to TRBJ1-5; D remains unclear. The CDR3 is made up of 13 amino acids. Germline values: CDR1 LNHDA, CDR2 SQIVND (reference sequence). V lost 11 bases and J lost 5, with 16 bases in between. This CDR3 is CAGSREIDQPQHF. Here the CDR3 DNA reads TGTGCCGGGTCGCGGGAGATCGATCAGCCCCAGCATTTT.

This chain uses TRBV29-1 with TRBJ2-2; possibly TRBD1 or TRBD2 for D (5 bases each). The CDR3 has 13 amino acids. Germline-derived CDR1 and CDR2 are SQVTM and ANQGSEA. Trimming removed 6 bases from V and 3 bases from J, with 11 bases in between. The CDR3: CSVEGPYTGELFF. In DNA, the CDR3 is TGCAGCGTCGAGGGGCCTTACACCGGGGAGCTGTTTTTT.

This chain's CDR3 is CSAPINTEAFF. The CDR3 DNA reads as TGCAGTGCTCCTATCAACACTGAAGCTTTCTTT. The chain recombines TRBV20-1 with TRBJ1-1; D unresolved. Germline-derived CDR1 and CDR2 are DFQATT and SNEGSKA (reference sequence). V was trimmed by 5 bases and J by 2 bases, leaving 6 bases between them. The CDR3 totals 11 residues.

V gene TRBV28 combines with J gene TRBJ2-7, with a weak D call TRBD1 (6 bases). This CDR3 has 15 amino acids. V lost 5 bases and J lost 2, with 16 bases in between. Germline CDR1 and CDR2: MDHEN and SYDVKM. The CDR3 DNA reads as TGTGCCAGCAGTGACCGGGACACCGGAGCCTACGAGCAGTACTTC. This translates into CASSDRDTGAYEQYF.

The gene calls are TRBV18 and TRBJ1-1; D unresolved. Germline CDR1 KGHSH, CDR2 LQKENI. Trimming took 1 base from V and 0 from J, leaving 9 bases between them. The CDR3 spans 15 residues. The CDR3 spells CASSPRSVMNTEAFF. In DNA, the CDR3 is TGTGCCAGCTCACCACGATCGGTTATGAACACTGAAGCTTTCTTT. Based on the CDR3 plus reference TRBV18 and TRBJ1-1, the full variable domain is NAGVMQNPRHLVRRRGQEARLRCSPMKGHSHVYWYRQLPEEGLKFMVYLQKENIIDESGMPKERFSAEFPKEGPSILRIQQVVRGDSAAYFCASSPRSVMNTEAFFGQGTRLTVV.

V gene TRBV27 combines with J gene TRBJ2-7, with D unresolved. The CDR3 covers 11 residues. The germline V and J ends were trimmed by 4 bases and 3 bases, with 4 bases remaining between them. Germline V gene sequence: CDR1 MNHEY, CDR2 SMNVEV (reference sequence). The CDR3 protein is CASSSFYEQYF. The CDR3 DNA reads as TGTGCCAGCAGTTCATTCTACGAGCAGTACTTC.

The chain links TRBV19 to TRBJ2-4; 9 positions agree with TRBD2. Germline loops: CDR1 LNHDA, CDR2 SQIVND (reference sequence). The J segment lost 0 bases and the V segment lost 7 bases, leaving 1 base of the junction unmatched. The CDR3 has 14 amino acids. The CDR3 is CASKAGGAKNIQYF. For the CDR3, the DNA is TGTGCCAGTAAAGCGGGGGGAGCCAAAAACATTCAGTACTTC.

This clone has a single count. This rearrangement joins TRBV5-1 to TRBJ2-5, with unresolved D. Germline V gives CDR1 SGHRS, CDR2 YFSETQ. CDR3 length equals 12 residues. Trimming took off 7 bases at V and 1 base at J, with 8 bases between the two ends. CDR3 coding DNA: TGCGCCAGCTCGACACCCCAAGAGACCCAGTACTTC. Translated: CASSTPQETQYF.

This chain joins TRBV7-2 and TRBJ2-7; unclear D gene. CDR1 and CDR2 from the germline V gene are SGHTA and FQGNSA. This CDR3 is 12 amino acids long. Trimming removed 2 bases at V and 7 bases at J, with 9 bases between. CDR3 bases: TGTGCCAGCAGCTTACTCGGGCTTGAGCAGTACTTC. Translation: CASSLLGLEQYF.

The V gene is TRBV14, the J gene TRBJ2-2, with D possibly being TRBD2 (5 bases). V was cut by 5 bases and J by 5 bases, with 12 bases left in between. Germline V gene lookup returns CDR1 SGHDN and CDR2 FVKESK. CDR3 length: 14 amino acids. The CDR3 here is CASSGRPSTGELFF. The CDR3 DNA follows: TGTGCCAGCAGCGGGAGACCCTCTACCGGGGAGCTGTTTTTT.

This rearrangement joins TRBV20-1 to TRBJ1-1; D unclear. Germline CDR1 and CDR2: DFQATT and SNEGSKA (reference sequence). This CDR3 contains 11 residues. The V end lost 5 bases, the J end lost 3 bases, and 7 bases lay between the germline ends. The DNA of the CDR3 is TGCAGTGCTCCGCTCGACACTGAAGCTTTCTTT. Translation gives CSAPLDTEAFF.

The V call is TRBV19, the J call TRBJ1-1; D is unclear. Trimming took off 5 bases at V and 3 bases at J, with 13 bases between the two ends. The length of the CDR3 is 14 residues. CDR1 and CDR2 from the germline V gene are LNHDA and SQIVND (reference sequence). DNA for the CDR3: TGTGCCAGTAGTGTGTCTTACAGCTACACTGAAGCTTTCTTT. It translates to CASSVSYSYTEAFF.

The chain employs TRBV4-1 and TRBJ1-5, with 7 bases identical to TRBD1. Unmatched junction bases numbered 11, after V lost 0 bases and J lost 9 bases. Germline V CDR1 and CDR2: MGHRA, YSYEKL. This CDR3 is built from 16 residues. The CDR3: CASSQDSGTVYLPQHF. The CDR3 DNA sequence: TGCGCCAGCAGCCAAGATTCCGGGACAGTTTACTTGCCCCAGCATTTT.

The chain is built from TRBV10-3 and TRBJ2-1; 13 nucleotides agree with TRBD2. The CDR3 sequence is 17 residues long. Per the germline V gene, CDR1 is ENHRY and CDR2 is SYGVKD. The V segment lost 2 bases and the J segment 4 bases; nucleotides outside the gene matches: 5. The CDR3 reads CAISEEGLAGIYNEQFF. The CDR3 region has the DNA TGTGCCATCAGTGAGGAGGGACTAGCGGGAATTTACAATGAGCAGTTCTTC.

The V and J genes are TRBV7-8 and TRBJ1-2; unclear D gene. With 5 bases removed from V and 8 bases from J, the gap between germline ends came to 9 bases. This CDR3 spans 11 amino acids. Germline CDR1 SGHVS, CDR2 FQNEAQ. The DNA of the CDR3 is TGTGCCAGCAGCGACCCAAGGGGCTACACCTTC. Its translation is CASSDPRGYTF.

The V call is TRBV12-5, the J call TRBJ2-7; possibly TRBD2 for D (6 bases). The germline CDR1 and CDR2 sequences are LGHNT and FRNRAP. This CDR3 comprises 15 residues. V lost 1 base and J lost 5, with 15 bases in between. The CDR3 region has the DNA TGTGCTAGTGGTTTGGAGGGACTCCCTTCCCACGAGCAGTACTTC. This translates into CASGLEGLPSHEQYF. Together with reference TRBV12-5 and TRBJ2-7, the CDR3 gives the full variable domain: DARVTQTPRHKVTEMGQEVTMRCQPILGHNTVFWYRQTMMQGLELLAYFRNRAPLDDSGMPKDRFSAEMPDATLATLKIQPSEPRDSAVYFCASGLEGLPSHEQYFGPGTRLTVT.

CDR3 coding DNA: TGTGCCAGCAGCCCCGGGACAGGGCACACCGGGGAGCTGTTTTTT. Translated: CASSPGTGHTGELFF. The chain has TRBV7-9 and TRBJ2-2, with 9 bases aligning to TRBD1. The length of the CDR3 is 15 residues. Trimming at V came to 5 bases and at J to 3 bases, leaving 4 bases not matched to a gene. Germline V gene lookup returns CDR1 SEHNR and CDR2 FQNEAQ (reference sequence).

The V gene is TRBV18, the J gene TRBJ1-4; D remains ambiguous. V dropped 6 bases and J dropped 3 bases, with 14 bases sitting between them. This CDR3 has 15 residues. The germline V gene has CDR1 KGHSH and CDR2 LQKENI. CDR3 DNA: TGTGCCAGCTCCCCCCGAGGAGAGGCTAATGAAAAACTGTTTTTT. It encodes CASSPRGEANEKLFF.

The chain links TRBV2 to TRBJ2-1; TRBD2 matches at 9 bases. The CDR3 is made up of 16 amino acids. The J segment lost 6 bases and the V segment lost 6 bases, leaving 12 bases of the junction unmatched. The germline V gene encodes CDR1 SNHLY and CDR2 FYNNEI. The CDR3 DNA is TGTGCCAGCAGAAAACCGACAAGCGGGGGGACCAATGAGCAGTTCTTC. This translates into CASRKPTSGGTNEQFF.

The rearrangement joins TRBV6-6 to TRBJ2-2; D unclear. This CDR3 region has 14 residues. Germline V gene lookup returns CDR1 MNHNY and CDR2 SVGAGI (reference sequence). V was shortened by 6 bases and J by 2 bases, with 10 bases between the two germline ends. This chain's CDR3 is CASSSNRNTGELFF. CDR3 nucleotide sequence: TGTGCCAGCAGCTCAAACAGAAACACCGGGGAGCTGTTTTTT.

The chain carries TRBV5-6 and TRBJ1-3; weak D call: TRBD1 (5 bases). The germline V gene encodes CDR1 SGHDT and CDR2 YYEEEE. Between the trimmed V and J ends, which lost 2 bases and 1 base, there was a span of 7 bases. The CDR3 extends over 14 amino acids. The CDR3 sequence: CASSFSGSGNTIYF. The CDR3 coding sequence is TGTGCCAGCAGCTTTTCAGGGTCTGGAAACACCATATATTTT.

The chain recombines TRBV5-1 with TRBJ1-2; D might be TRBD1 (6 bases). Germline V gene sequence: CDR1 SGHRS, CDR2 YFSETQ. The V end lost 1 base, the J end lost 5 bases, and 12 bases lay between the germline ends. The CDR3 covers 14 residues. CDR3: CASSLNREEYGYTF. The DNA for the CDR3 is TGCGCCAGCAGCTTGAACAGGGAGGAGTATGGCTACACCTTC. Variable domain in full (rest from reference TRBV5-1 and TRBJ1-2): KAGVTQTPRYLIKTRGQQVTLSCSPISGHRSVSWYQQTPGQGLQFLFEYFSETQRNKGNFPGRFSGRQFSNSRSEMNVSTLELGDSALYLCASSLNREEYGYTFGSGTRLTVV.

This clone was detected a few times. The V call is TRBV2, the J call TRBJ1-5, with a possible D match to TRBD1 (6 bases). CDR1 and CDR2 from the germline V gene are SNHLY and FYNNEI. Trimming stripped 8 bases from V and 2 bases from J, with 13 bases between. The CDR3 has 14 amino acids. CDR3 sequence: CASGNRDGNQPQHF. CDR3 nucleotides: TGTGCCAGCGGGAACAGGGATGGCAATCAGCCCCAGCATTTT.

The chain joins TRBV5-4 to TRBJ1-2; D ambiguous. The V and J ends lost 0 bases and 4 bases respectively, with 22 bases between them. CDR1 SGHNT and CDR2 YYREEE come from the germline V gene (reference sequence). The CDR3 is made up of 18 amino acids. As DNA, the CDR3 is TGTGCCAGCAGCTTGGGGGGAGCAGGATCGAGGGATGTCTATGGCTACACCTTC. Protein product: CASSLGGAGSRDVYGYTF.

V and J are TRBV30 and TRBJ2-5, with D perhaps given as TRBD1 or TRBD2 (5 bases each). Germline V CDR1 and CDR2: GTSNPN, SVGIG (reference sequence). The V gene lost 7 bases and the J gene lost 7 bases, with 22 bases spanning the gap. The CDR3 spans 14 residues. The CDR3 reads CAFLPRASGGTQYF. The CDR3 DNA reads TGTGCCTTTCTCCCTCGGGCTAGTGGGGGGACCCAGTACTTC.

V is TRBV5-6 and J is TRBJ2-7; D not certain. CDR3 length equals 12 residues. The germline V gene encodes CDR1 SGHDT and CDR2 YYEEEE. The ends were cut back, 4 bases at V and 4 bases at J, with 9 bases in the middle. This chain's CDR3 is CASSPGSYEQYF. CDR3 DNA: TGTGCCAGCAGCCCGGGTTCTTACGAGCAGTACTTC. Looking up the rest from reference TRBV5-6 and TRBJ2-7 gives the full variable domain: DAGVTQSPTHLIKTRGQQVTLRCSPKSGHDTVSWYQQALGQGPQFIFQYYEEEERQRGNFPDRFSGHQFPNYSSELNVNALLLGDSALYLCASSPGSYEQYFGPGTRLTVT.

The chain links TRBV9 to TRBJ2-7, with 9 positions matching TRBD1. V was pared by 2 bases and J by 1 base, with 10 bases of the junction left unmatched. The CDR3 spans 17 residues. The V gene's germline CDR1 is SGDLS and CDR2 YYNGEE. Here the CDR3 reads CASSVEAGTGSSYEQYF. CDR3 nucleotides: TGTGCCAGCAGCGTGGAAGCCGGGACAGGGTCATCCTACGAGCAGTACTTC.

The V gene is TRBV30, the J gene TRBJ2-7; TRBD2 aligns across 15 bases. Germline loops: CDR1 GTSNPN, CDR2 SVGIG (reference sequence). Trimming took 3 bases from V and 6 from J; bases not matched to a gene: 15. The CDR3 has 18 residues. CDR3 sequence reads: CAWSSGVAGLAGGSEQYF. The CDR3 nucleotides read TGTGCCTGGAGCTCCGGGGTTGCAGGACTAGCGGGAGGGTCCGAGCAGTACTTC.